The subject of this entry is one T cell receptor beta chain. This CDR3 has 14 amino acids. With 1 base removed from V and 8 bases from J, the gap between germline ends came to 12 bases. Germline CDR1 is LGHNA and CDR2 is YNFKEQ. Each CDR3 protein is one row after TCRdb ran MiXCR on the reads. The sample has hundreds of thousands of distinct CDR3 sequences; roughly 24% are singletons. This entry comes from a study of T cell repertoires in cytomegalovirus infection. The chain carries TRBV4-2 and TRBJ2-1; D not certain. The specimen sequenced was CD8+ T cells from PBMCs. The source of this sequence is a human donor in good health (CMV status not recorded). Some clones in this sample may be carry-over from other donors' samples. The CDR3 DNA reads TGTGCCAGCAGCCAAGTACTTGCCCATGATGAGCAGTTCTTC. It translates to CASSQVLAHDEQFF.